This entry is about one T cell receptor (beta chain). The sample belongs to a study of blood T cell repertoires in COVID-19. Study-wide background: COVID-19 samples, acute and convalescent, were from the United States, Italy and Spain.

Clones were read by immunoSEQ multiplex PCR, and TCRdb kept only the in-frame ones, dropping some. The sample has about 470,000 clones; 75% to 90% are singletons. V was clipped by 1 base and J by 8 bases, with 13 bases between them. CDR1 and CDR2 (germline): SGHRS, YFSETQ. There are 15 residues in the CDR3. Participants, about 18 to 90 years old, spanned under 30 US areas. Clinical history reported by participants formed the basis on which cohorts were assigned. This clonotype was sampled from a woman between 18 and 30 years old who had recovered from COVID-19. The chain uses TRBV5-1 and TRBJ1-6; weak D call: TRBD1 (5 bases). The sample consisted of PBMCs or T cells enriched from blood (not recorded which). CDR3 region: CASSLLGGIDSPLHF. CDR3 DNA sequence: TGCGCCAGCAGCTTGTTGGGGGGGATCGATTCACCCCTCCACTTT.